This TCR beta chain was identified in a study of T cell clones after liver transplantation. Overall study context: TCRbeta sequencing after a pre-transplant mixed lymphocyte reaction identified graft-donor-reactive clones, later tracked in post-transplant blood.

The V gene lost 6 bases and the J gene lost 0 bases, with 12 bases spanning the gap. Germline V lookup: CDR1 SQVTM, CDR2 ANQGSEA. The CDR3 consists of 14 residues. This clone was recorded at least ten times. The antigen remains undetermined. Clones were read by immunoSEQ multiplex PCR, and TCRdb kept only the in-frame ones, dropping some. The table includes about 74,000 clones, roughly 80% detected once. Study results and limitations: Graft donor-reactive T cells possibly entered the graft instead of undergoing deletion. Donor-reactive sequences fell more than third party-reactive ones, suggesting partial deletion.

Sequencing used CD4+ T cells from blood, obtained before liver transplant. The rearrangement links TRBV29-1 to TRBJ1-5; possibly TRBD1 for D (5 bases). This clonotype was obtained from a human donor who received a liver transplant. Here the CDR3 reads CSVGGGGSNQPQHF. The CDR3 nucleotides read TGCAGCGTCGGTGGGGGAGGTAGCAATCAGCCCCAGCATTTT. The entire variable domain, with the rest obtained from reference TRBV29-1 and TRBJ1-5, is as follows: SAVISQKPSRDICQRGTSLTIQCQVDSQVTMMFWYRQQPGQSLTLIATANQGSEATYESGFVIDKFPISRPNLTFSTLTVSNMSPEDSSIYLCSVGGGGSNQPQHFGDGTRLSIL.